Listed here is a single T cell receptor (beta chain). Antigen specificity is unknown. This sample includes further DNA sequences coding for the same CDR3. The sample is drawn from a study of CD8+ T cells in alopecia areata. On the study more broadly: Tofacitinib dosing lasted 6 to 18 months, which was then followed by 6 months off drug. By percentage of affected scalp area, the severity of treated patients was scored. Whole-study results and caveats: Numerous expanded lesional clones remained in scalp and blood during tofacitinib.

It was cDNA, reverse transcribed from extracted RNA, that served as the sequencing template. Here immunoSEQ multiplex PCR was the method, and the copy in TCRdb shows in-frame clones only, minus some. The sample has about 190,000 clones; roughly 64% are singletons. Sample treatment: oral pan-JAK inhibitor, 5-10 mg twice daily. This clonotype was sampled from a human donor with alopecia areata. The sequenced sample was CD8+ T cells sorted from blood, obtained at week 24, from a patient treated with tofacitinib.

The CDR3 is CAWSAGTGNQPQHF. In nucleotides, the CDR3 is TGTGCCTGGAGTGCAGGGACAGGTAATCAGCCCCAGCATTTT. J is TRBJ1-5 and V is TRBV30; 8 nucleotides match TRBD1. This CDR3 has 14 residues. The germline CDR1 and CDR2 sequences are GTSNPN and SVGIG (reference sequence). Trimming removed 1 base from V and 4 bases from J; junction bases left unmatched: 3.